This T cell receptor beta chain emerged from a study of blood T cell repertoires in COVID-19. Study at large: Donors in the United States, Italy and Spain gave samples during acute or convalescent COVID-19. Sources were T cells, B-cell-depleted T cells, or PBMCs; the material itself was cDNA or gDNA.

Here immunoSEQ multiplex PCR was the method, and the copy in TCRdb shows in-frame clones only, minus some. The repertoire includes roughly 390,000 clones, more than 70% of them detected once, and less than 11% sits in the top ten. Patients in Seattle were enrolled during active infection, then followed longitudinally. Sequencing was performed on peripheral blood. This TCR came from a young woman with COVID-19, enrolled during active disease.

The CDR3 DNA sequence: TGTGCCAGCAGCGTAATGGGACTAGTCCGGGGAGATACGCAGTATTTT. This sequence encodes CASSVMGLVRGDTQYF. The V gene is TRBV9, the J gene TRBJ2-3; TRBD2 aligns across 8 bases. After removal of 1 base from V and 5 bases from J, the junction contained 9 bases not matched to a gene. Germline V gene data show CDR1 as SGDLS and CDR2 as YYNGEE. The CDR3 consists of 16 residues.